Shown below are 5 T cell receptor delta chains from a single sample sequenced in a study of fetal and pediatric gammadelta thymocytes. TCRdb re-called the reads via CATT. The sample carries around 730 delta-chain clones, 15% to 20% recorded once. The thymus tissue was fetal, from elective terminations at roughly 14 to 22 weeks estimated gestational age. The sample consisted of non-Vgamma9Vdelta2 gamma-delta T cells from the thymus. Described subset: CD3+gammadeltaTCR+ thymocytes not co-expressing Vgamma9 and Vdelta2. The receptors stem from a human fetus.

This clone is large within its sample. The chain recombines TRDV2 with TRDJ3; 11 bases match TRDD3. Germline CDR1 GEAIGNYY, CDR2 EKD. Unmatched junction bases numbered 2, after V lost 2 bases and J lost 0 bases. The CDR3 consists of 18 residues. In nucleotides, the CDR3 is TGTGCCTGTGACAGTACTGGGGGATACTCCTGGGACACCCGACAGATGTTTTTC. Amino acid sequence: CACDSTGGYSWDTRQMFF.

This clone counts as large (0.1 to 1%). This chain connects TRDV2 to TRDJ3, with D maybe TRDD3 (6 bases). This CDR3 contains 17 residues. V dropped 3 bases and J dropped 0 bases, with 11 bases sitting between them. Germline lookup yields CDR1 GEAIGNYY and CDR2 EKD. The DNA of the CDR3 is TGTGCCTGTGACGTACTGGGCCCCTCCTGGGACACCCGACAGATGTTTTTC. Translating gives CACDVLGPSWDTRQMFF.

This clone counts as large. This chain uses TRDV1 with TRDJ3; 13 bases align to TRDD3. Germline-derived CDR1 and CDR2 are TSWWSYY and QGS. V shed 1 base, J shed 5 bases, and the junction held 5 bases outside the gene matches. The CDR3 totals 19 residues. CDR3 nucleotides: TGTGCTCTTGGGGAACGTACTGGGGGATACGACGGGGACACCCGACAGATGTTTTTC. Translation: CALGERTGGYDGDTRQMFF.

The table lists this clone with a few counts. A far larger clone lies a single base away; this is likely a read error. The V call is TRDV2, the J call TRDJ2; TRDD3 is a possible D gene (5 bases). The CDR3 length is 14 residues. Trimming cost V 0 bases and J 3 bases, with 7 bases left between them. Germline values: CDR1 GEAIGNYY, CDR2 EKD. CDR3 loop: CACDTGELTAQLFF. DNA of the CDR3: TGTGCCTGTGACACCGGGGAACTGACAGCACAACTCTTCTTT.

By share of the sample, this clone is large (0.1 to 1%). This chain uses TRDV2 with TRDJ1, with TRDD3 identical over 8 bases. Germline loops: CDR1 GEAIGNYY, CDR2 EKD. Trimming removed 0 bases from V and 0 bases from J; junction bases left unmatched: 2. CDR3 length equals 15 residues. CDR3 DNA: TGTGCCTGTGACACCCTACTGGGGGACACCGATAAACTCATCTTT. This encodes CACDTLLGDTDKLIF.